This T cell receptor (beta chain) came from a study of T cell responses to AZD1222 COVID-19 vaccine. A word on this clone: Antigen: not known.

Findings and caveats of the study: Sampled repertoires all dated from after the peak T cell response. Distributed over spike, vaccine-associated CD4 TCRs predominated at 160-218 and 743-854. Donors, mostly white British, included more females; clonal diversity was possibly underestimated. The reported proportion of spike-specific TCRs targeting unmutated variant regions was nearly half.

Libraries were prepared by immunoSEQ multiplex PCR; TCRdb keeps only in-frame clonotypes and omits some of them. The profile shows roughly 40,000 clones, around 88% of them singletons. The CDR3 covers 14 residues. Deletions cut 6 bases from V and 1 base from J, with 13 bases between. Germline loops: CDR1 SNHLY, CDR2 FYNNEI. The chain uses TRBV2 and TRBJ2-7; a weak D match, TRBD2 (6 bases). Sequenced here: peripheral blood, sampled 28 days after the second AZD1222 dose. The sequence was obtained from an adult who received the AZD1222 COVID-19 vaccine. The CDR3 reads CASRPGLLSYEQYF. DNA of the CDR3: TGTGCCAGCAGACCGGGACTCCTGTCCTACGAGCAGTACTTC.